This entry lists 8 T cell receptor beta chains sequenced from one sample in a study of cytomegalovirus exposure and HLA in healthy donors (dated by TCRdb to 2016 to 2017). The library was prepared using the immunoSEQ multiplex PCR assay. The multiplex PCR relied on a mix of 60 forward primers for TCR Vbeta segments and 13 reverse primers for TCR Jbeta segments. TCRdb holds this immuneACCESS table with in-frame rearrangements only. Some clones are missing; in checked studies, unresolved V genes explain under half, and the rest has no known cause. The sample includes some 87,000 clones, with around 70% observed a single time. The top ten clonotypes cover about 14% of the sample. The specimen was PBMCs. The source is a woman aged 45-65 years in good health and CMV-seropositive.

V gene TRBV30 combines with J gene TRBJ2-3, with D possibly TRBD2 on 6 matching bases. There are 16 residues in the CDR3. The ends were cut back, 6 bases at V and 4 bases at J, with 23 bases in the middle. Per germline, CDR1 GTSNPN and CDR2 SVGIG (reference sequence). The CDR3 region is CACQGGAGSWADTQYF. In nucleotides, the CDR3 is TGTGCCTGTCAGGGCGGGGCCGGGAGTTGGGCAGATACGCAGTATTTT.

The chain carries TRBV4-3 and TRBJ2-5; 8 nucleotides agree with TRBD1. This CDR3 is 14 amino acids long. V lost 5 bases, J lost 2 bases, and 4 bases stayed unmatched. Germline lookup yields CDR1 LGHNA and CDR2 YSLEER. The CDR3 nucleotides are TGCGCCAGCAGCGCAAGGACAGGGCAAGAGACCCAGTACTTC. This sequence encodes CASSARTGQETQYF.

The chain has TRBV11-2 and TRBJ2-7; 8 bases align to TRBD2. The length of the CDR3 is 16 residues. Germline loops: CDR1 SGHAT, CDR2 FQNNGV. V shed 0 bases and J 2 bases; nucleotides not matched to a gene: 6. The CDR3 spells CASSLDLPAGAYEQYF. The CDR3 DNA reads as TGTGCCAGCAGCTTAGATCTCCCAGCGGGAGCCTACGAGCAGTACTTC.

The J gene is TRBJ2-7, the V gene TRBV4-3, with 11 bases aligning to TRBD1. With V trimmed by 4 bases and J by 5 bases, 13 bases remained unmatched. Germline loops: CDR1 LGHNA, CDR2 YSLEER. The CDR3 is 17 residues long. CDR3 protein: CASSPTPRGQGGDEQYF. CDR3 nucleotides: TGCGCCAGCAGCCCTACCCCGCGGGGACAGGGGGGCGACGAGCAGTACTTC.

V is TRBV11-2 and J is TRBJ1-3; no clear D. The germline V gene encodes CDR1 SGHAT and CDR2 FQNNGV. The CDR3 totals 17 residues. V lost 2 bases, J lost 0 bases, and 14 bases lay in between. CDR3 protein: CASSLRTGKTSGNTIYF. The CDR3 bases are TGTGCCAGCAGCTTAAGGACCGGGAAAACCTCTGGAAACACCATATATTTT.

This chain joins TRBV2 and TRBJ1-6; weak D call: TRBD1 (6 bases). Trimming stripped 6 bases from V and 4 bases from J, with 13 bases between. The germline gives CDR1 SNHLY, CDR2 FYNNEI. This CDR3 has 15 residues. CDR3 sequence reads: CASRPQGGYNSPLHF. The CDR3 DNA sequence: TGTGCCAGCAGACCACAGGGCGGGTATAATTCACCCCTCCACTTT. Full variable domain (outside the CDR3, taken from reference TRBV2 and TRBJ1-6): EPEVTQTPSHQVTQMGQEVILRCVPISNHLYFYWYRQILGQKVEFLVSFYNNEISEKSEIFDDQFSVERPDGSNFTLKIRSTKLEDSAMYFCASRPQGGYNSPLHFGNGTRLTVT.

The chain combines TRBV9 with TRBJ2-6; weak D call: TRBD2 (5 bases). CDR3 length: 15 amino acids. The germline gives CDR1 SGDLS, CDR2 YYNGEE. V lost 2 bases, J lost 4 bases, and 10 bases lay in between. The CDR3 spells CASSVQSGGANVLTF. CDR3 nucleotides: TGTGCCAGCAGCGTCCAGTCGGGAGGGGCCAACGTCCTGACTTTC.

For the CDR3, the DNA is TGTGCCAGCAGCCACTACGCCCCCCTCAACTATGGCTACACCTTC. Residues: CASSHYAPLNYGYTF. The chain recombines TRBV5-5 with TRBJ1-2; D is unresolved. Germline lookup yields CDR1 SGHKS and CDR2 YYEKEE (reference sequence). V lost 4 bases and J 2 bases, leaving 15 bases between the germline ends. The CDR3 is 15 residues long.